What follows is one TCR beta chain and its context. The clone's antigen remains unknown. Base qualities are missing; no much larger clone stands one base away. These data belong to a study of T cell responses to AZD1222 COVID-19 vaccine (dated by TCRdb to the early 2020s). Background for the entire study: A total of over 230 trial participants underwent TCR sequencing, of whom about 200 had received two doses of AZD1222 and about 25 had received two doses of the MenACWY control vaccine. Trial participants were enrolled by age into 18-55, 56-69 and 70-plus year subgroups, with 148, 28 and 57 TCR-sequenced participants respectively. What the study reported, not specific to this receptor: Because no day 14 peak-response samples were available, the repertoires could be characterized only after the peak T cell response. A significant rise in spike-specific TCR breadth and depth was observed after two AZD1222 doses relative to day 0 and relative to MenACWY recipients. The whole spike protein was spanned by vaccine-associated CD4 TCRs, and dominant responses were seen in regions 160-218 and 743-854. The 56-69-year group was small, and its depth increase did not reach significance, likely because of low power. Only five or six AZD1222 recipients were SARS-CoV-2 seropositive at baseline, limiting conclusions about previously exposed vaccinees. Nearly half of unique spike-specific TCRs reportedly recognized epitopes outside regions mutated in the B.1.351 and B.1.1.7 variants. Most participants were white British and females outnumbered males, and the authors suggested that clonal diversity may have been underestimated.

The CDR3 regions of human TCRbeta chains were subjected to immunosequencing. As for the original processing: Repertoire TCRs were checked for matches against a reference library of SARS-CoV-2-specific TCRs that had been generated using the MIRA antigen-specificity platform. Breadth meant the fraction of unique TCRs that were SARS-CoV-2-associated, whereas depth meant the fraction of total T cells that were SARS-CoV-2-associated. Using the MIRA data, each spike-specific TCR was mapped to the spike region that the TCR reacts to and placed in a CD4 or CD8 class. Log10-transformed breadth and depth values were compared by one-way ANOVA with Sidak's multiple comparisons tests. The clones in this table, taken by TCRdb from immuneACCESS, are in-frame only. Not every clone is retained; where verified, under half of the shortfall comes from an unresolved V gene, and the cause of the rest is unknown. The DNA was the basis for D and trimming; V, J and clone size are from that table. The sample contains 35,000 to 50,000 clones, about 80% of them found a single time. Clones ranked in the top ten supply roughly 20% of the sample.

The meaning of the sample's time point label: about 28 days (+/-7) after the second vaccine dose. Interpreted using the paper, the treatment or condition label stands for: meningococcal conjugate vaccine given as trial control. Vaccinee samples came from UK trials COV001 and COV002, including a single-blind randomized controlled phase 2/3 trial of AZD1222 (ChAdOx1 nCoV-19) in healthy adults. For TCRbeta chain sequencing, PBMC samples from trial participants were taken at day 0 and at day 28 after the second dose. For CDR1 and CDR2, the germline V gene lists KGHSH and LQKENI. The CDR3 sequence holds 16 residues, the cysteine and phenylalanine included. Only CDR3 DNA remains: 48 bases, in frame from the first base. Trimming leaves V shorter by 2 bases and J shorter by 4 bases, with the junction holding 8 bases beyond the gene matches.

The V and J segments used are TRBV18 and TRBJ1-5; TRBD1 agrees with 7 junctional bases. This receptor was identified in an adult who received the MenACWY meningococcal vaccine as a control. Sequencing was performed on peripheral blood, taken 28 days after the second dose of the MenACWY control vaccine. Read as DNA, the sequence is TGTGCCAGCTCACCAGCCGGGACAGCCCTTAATCAGCCCCAGCATTTT. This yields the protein CASSPAGTALNQPQHF.